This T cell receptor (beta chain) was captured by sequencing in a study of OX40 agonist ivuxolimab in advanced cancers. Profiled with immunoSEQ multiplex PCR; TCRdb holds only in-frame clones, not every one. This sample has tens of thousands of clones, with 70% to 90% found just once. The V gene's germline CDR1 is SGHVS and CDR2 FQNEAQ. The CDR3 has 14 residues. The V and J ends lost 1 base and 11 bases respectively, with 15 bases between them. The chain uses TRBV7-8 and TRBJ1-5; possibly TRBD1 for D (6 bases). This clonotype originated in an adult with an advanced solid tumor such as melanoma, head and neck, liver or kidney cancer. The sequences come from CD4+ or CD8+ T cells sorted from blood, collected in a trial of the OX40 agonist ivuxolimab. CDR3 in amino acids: CASSLGGGDRSQHF. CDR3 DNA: TGTGCCAGCAGCTTAGGCGGGGGCGATCGGTCCCAGCATTTT.